A selection of T cell receptor beta chains follows, all from one sample in a study of blood T cell repertoires in COVID-19. Sequencing used immunoSEQ multiplex PCR; TCRdb keeps in-frame clones, though not all of them. The sample shows about 130,000 clones, more than 75% of them seen only once. Material for sequencing was peripheral blood. The receptor set was obtained from a man in his sixties with COVID-19, enrolled during active disease. Both conserved end residues are part of each CDR3. The order of the fields is D gene, J gene, clone size, V gene, CDR3 DNA, CDR3 protein. The D gene is left open where the match is weak. Size is omitted from some rows. Given values are once, few, many or a class for expanded clones.

TRBD2 | TRBJ2-3 | NA | TRBV11-3 | TGTGCCAGCAGCTTAGAGGGGGGACTACCGCCTACGCAGTATTTT | CASSLEGGLPPTQYF
NA | TRBJ2-6 | NA | TRBV29-1 | TGCAGCGTCCGACAGGCCTCAGGGGCCAACGTCCTGACTTTC | CSVRQASGANVLTF
TRBD1 | TRBJ2-2 | few | TRBV6-1 | TGTGCCAGCAGTGAAGCGTGGGCGACAGGGGACACCGGGGAGCTGTTTTTT | CASSEAWATGDTGELFF
NA | TRBJ2-7 | NA | TRBV18 | TGTGCCAGCTCACTCCCTCGTCGTGAGCAGTACTTC | CASSLPRREQYF
NA | TRBJ1-1 | NA | TRBV28 | TGTGCCAGCAGTTTGGGCAGGGAGGTCACTGAAGCTTTCTTT | CASSLGREVTEAFF
NA | TRBJ1-2 | NA | TRBV2 | TGTGCCAGCAGTGAAGCACCGGGGAGGAACTATGGCTACACCTTC | CASSEAPGRNYGYTF
NA | TRBJ2-7 | NA | TRBV3-1/TRBV3-2 | TGTGCCAGCAGCCTGATAAGCAACGAGCAGTACTTC | CASSLISNEQYF
NA | TRBJ2-5 | NA | TRBV15 | TGTGCCACCAGCCGAGGACTAGAGACCCAGTACTTC | CATSRGLETQYF
TRBD2 | TRBJ2-1 | NA | TRBV10-3 | TGTGCCATCACCCCCCGGGGGGATGCATATGAGCAGTTCTTC | CAITPRGDAYEQFF
TRBD2 | TRBJ2-2 | NA | TRBV7-6 | TGTGCCAGCAGCGTCGGGGGGAGCGGGGAGCTGTTTTTT | CASSVGGSGELFF
TRBD2 | TRBJ2-1 | NA | TRBV7-9 | TGTGCCAGCAGCTCAAGGGATAGCGGGGTTCTAAACAATGAGCAGTTCTTC | CASSSRDSGVLNNEQFF
NA | TRBJ1-1 | NA | TRBV3-1/TRBV3-2 | TGTGCCAGCAGCCAGGGACAGAACACTGAAGCTTTCTTT | CASSQGQNTEAFF
NA | TRBJ1-1 | NA | TRBV27 | TGTGCCAGCAGCCCACTCCCCCGGGACATGAACACTGAAGCTTTCTTT | CASSPLPRDMNTEAFF
TRBD2 | TRBJ2-7 | NA | TRBV7-6 | TGTGCCAGCAGCTTGGGACTAGCGGGAGGGCCCCACGAGCAGTACTTC | CASSLGLAGGPHEQYF
NA | TRBJ1-1 | NA | TRBV18 | TGTGCCAGCTCCCTAGGAGAAACTGAAGCTTTCTTT | CASSLGETEAFF
TRBD1 | TRBJ2-2 | NA | TRBV5-1 | TGCGCCAGCAAGCCGAACTCCGGGACAGGGGGCTCCGGGGAGCTGTTTTTT | CASKPNSGTGGSGELFF
TRBD2 | TRBJ2-1 | NA | TRBV19 | TGTGCCAGTAGTATACCGGCTAGCGGGCCCTCCTACAATGAGCAGTTCTTC | CASSIPASGPSYNEQFF
TRBD1 | TRBJ1-1 | NA | TRBV27 | TGTGCCAGCAGTTTAATAGGGACAGACTTCACTGAAGCTTTCTTT | CASSLIGTDFTEAFF
TRBD1 | TRBJ1-2 | NA | TRBV10-2 | TGCGCCAGCGGGGGGGCGGGGACAGGGGACTATGGCTACACCTTC | CASGGAGTGDYGYTF
TRBD1 | TRBJ2-5 | once | TRBV6-5 | TGTGCCAGCACCACCGGACAGGGTGGAGAGACCCAGTACTTC | CASTTGQGGETQYF
TRBD2 | TRBJ2-3 | NA | TRBV6-5 | TGTGCCAGCAGTTACGGAACAGCGGGAGGGGAAGATACGCAGTATTTT | CASSYGTAGGEDTQYF
TRBD1 | TRBJ1-6 | NA | TRBV30 | TGTGCCTGGGGGACAGGGTTGTCCTATAATTCACCCCTCCACTTT | CAWGTGLSYNSPLHF
NA | TRBJ2-2 | NA | TRBV19 | TGTGCCAGTAGTTACAGGGACCCGAACACCGGGGAGCTGTTTTTT | CASSYRDPNTGELFF
NA | TRBJ1-1 | NA | TRBV28 | TGTGCCAGCATCTCGGACATGAACACTGAAGCTTTCTTT | CASISDMNTEAFF
TRBD1 | TRBJ2-7 | NA | TRBV5-4 | TGTGCCAGCAGCCCGCCGGGACAGACTCCCTACGAGCAGTACTTC | CASSPPGQTPYEQYF
NA | TRBJ2-1 | NA | TRBV4-2 | TGTGCCAGCAGCCAAGATGGGCGTTCCTCCTACAATGAGCAGTTCTTC | CASSQDGRSSYNEQFF
NA | TRBJ1-1 | NA | TRBV19 | TGTGCCAGTGCCGGTCGAGGTTCGAACACTGAAGCTTTCTTT | CASAGRGSNTEAFF
TRBD2 | TRBJ2-1 | NA | TRBV18 | TGTGCCAGCTCCCTGGGACTAGCGGGAGTAAATGAGCAGTTCTTC | CASSLGLAGVNEQFF
NA | TRBJ1-2 | once | TRBV6-5 | TGTGCCAGCAGTTACACGGGTGGCTCTGGCTACACCTTC | CASSYTGGSGYTF
NA | TRBJ2-7 | NA | TRBV5-4 | TGTGCCAGCGGAAGCGCCTCCTCCTACGAGCAGTACTTC | CASGSASSYEQYF
TRBD2 | TRBJ2-5 | few | TRBV2 | TGTGCCAGCAGCCGACTAGCGGGAGAGCGGGAGACCCAGTACTTC | CASSRLAGERETQYF
NA | TRBJ2-7 | NA | TRBV7-9 | TGTGCCAGCAGCCTAACAGGGAAGTGGCACGAGCAGTACTTC | CASSLTGKWHEQYF
NA | TRBJ2-7 | NA | TRBV5-1 | TGCGCCAGCAGCCCCGGGGGTGGCGGTCCCTACGAGCAGTACTTC | CASSPGGGGPYEQYF
NA | TRBJ1-4 | NA | TRBV2 | TGTGCCAGCAGCGGGAACAGCCTTAATGAAAAACTGTTTTTT | CASSGNSLNEKLFF
TRBD2 | TRBJ2-1 | few | TRBV7-8 | TGTGCCAGCAGCTTAGCGAGACTAGCGGGAGACTATGAGCAGTTCTTC | CASSLARLAGDYEQFF
TRBD1 | TRBJ1-1 | NA | TRBV5-1 | TGCGCCAGCTGGGCGGGGGACAGGGTTATGGACACTGAAGCTTTCTTT | CASWAGDRVMDTEAFF
TRBD2 | TRBJ2-5 | NA | TRBV3-1/TRBV3-2 | TGTGCCAGCAGCCAAGATTCTAGCGGGAGGGTCGGGCACCAAGAGACCCAGTACTTC | CASSQDSSGRVGHQETQYF
TRBD2 | TRBJ2-2 | many | TRBV5-4 | TGTGCCAGCAGCTTGATAGCGGGAGGGGACACCGGGGAGCTGTTTTTT | CASSLIAGGDTGELFF
TRBD2 | TRBJ2-1 | NA | TRBV7-3 | TGTGCCAGCAGCCCCAAGGGACTAGCGGGACCTGAGCAGTTCTTC | CASSPKGLAGPEQFF
TRBD2 | TRBJ2-1 | NA | TRBV3-1/TRBV3-2 | TGTGCCAGCAGCAGGGGACTAGCGGGAACCAACAATGAGCAGTTCTTC | CASSRGLAGTNNEQFF
NA | TRBJ1-2 | NA | TRBV5-1 | TGCGCCAGCAGCTTGTCAGATAACTATGGCTACACCTTC | CASSLSDNYGYTF
NA | TRBJ1-5 | NA | TRBV6-5 | TGTGCCAGCAGTTACTCGAGGGATAGTCAGCCCCAGCATTTT | CASSYSRDSQPQHF
TRBD1 | TRBJ2-7 | NA | TRBV6-5 | TGTGCCAGCAGGCAAGGCAGGGGGCTCTCCGAGCAGTACTTC | CASRQGRGLSEQYF
NA | TRBJ2-5 | once | TRBV9 | TGTGCCAGCAGCGTAGGATCCAGCCAAGAGACCCAGTACTTC | CASSVGSSQETQYF
NA | TRBJ2-7 | NA | TRBV21-1 | TGTGCCAGCAGCAAAGACGGGACATACTACGAGCAGTACTTC | CASSKDGTYYEQYF
NA | TRBJ1-1 | NA | TRBV7-8 | TGTGCCAGCAGCTTAGTCAGACAGTCCCTTGAAGCTTTCTTT | CASSLVRQSLEAFF
TRBD1 | TRBJ1-1 | NA | TRBV2 | TGTGCCAGCAGCCGGGACAGGGGCACTGAAGCTTTCTTT | CASSRDRGTEAFF
NA | TRBJ1-1 | NA | TRBV12-3/TRBV12-4 | TGTGCCAGCCGGCGGCAACAGAACACTGAAGCTTTCTTT | CASRRQQNTEAFF
NA | TRBJ2-5 | NA | TRBV11-3 | TGTGCCAGCAGCCCCGGTGAAGCCCAGTACTTC | CASSPGEAQYF
NA | TRBJ2-1 | once | TRBV18 | TGTGCCAGCTCACCATGGAGAGGGCGAAGCTCCTACAATGAGCAGTTCTTC | CASSPWRGRSSYNEQFF
NA | TRBJ1-6 | NA | TRBV4-3 | TGCGCCAGCAGCCAAACGGGCAGGGGCAGCTCCTATAATTCACCCCTCCACTTT | CASSQTGRGSSYNSPLHF